The rows below give T cell receptor beta chains drawn from one sample of a study of blood T cell repertoires in COVID-19. Sequencing was performed with immunoSEQ multiplex PCR; in TCRdb, only in-frame clones are kept and a portion is missing. Counted here are under 60,000 clones, approximately 87% occurring once; the ten biggest clones make up approximately 5%. Specimen: peripheral blood. These receptors were collected from a human donor in a cohort sampled during active COVID-19. The CDR3 runs from the conserved cysteine through the conserved F or W. Fields, in order: J gene, clone size, V gene, CDR3 length, D gene, CDR3 DNA, CDR3 protein. The D gene is left open where the match is weak. Clone sizes are given selectively: once, few, many, or a class where the clone is expanded.

TRBJ2-2,NA,TRBV5-5,14,NA,TGTGCCAGCAGCTTGGAAGGGGTAGCCGGGGAGCTGTTTTTT,CASSLEGVAGELFF
TRBJ2-3,once,TRBV2,15,TRBD2,TGTGCCAGCAGTGAACTAGCGGGGGTCACAGATACGCAGTATTTT,CASSELAGVTDTQYF
TRBJ1-2,once,TRBV12-3/TRBV12-4,12,TRBD1,TGTGCCAGCAGCAACACAGGGGATGGCTACACCTTC,CASSNTGDGYTF
TRBJ1-1,NA,TRBV6-6,13,NA,TGTGCCTGCCGGACACCGATGAACACTGAAGCTTTCTTT,CACRTPMNTEAFF
TRBJ2-1,NA,TRBV5-1,16,TRBD1,TGCGCCAGCAGCTTGGCAGGGGGCGGAAACTACAATGAGCAGTTCTTC,CASSLAGGGNYNEQFF
TRBJ2-1,NA,TRBV6-4,21,TRBD2,TGTGCCAGCAGTGACCCGGGACTAGCGGGGATTGGTGTAGAGTCCTACAATGAGCAGTTCTTC,CASSDPGLAGIGVESYNEQFF
TRBJ1-5,NA,TRBV27,14,TRBD1,TGTGCCAGCCGGGACAGGGGGCGGAATCAGCCCCAGCATTTT,CASRDRGRNQPQHF
TRBJ2-5,NA,TRBV18,17,TRBD2,TGTGCCAGCTCTACGGCCTGGTGGCGGGGGGGACAAGAGACCCAGTACTTC,CASSTAWWRGGQETQYF
TRBJ2-7,few,TRBV3-1/TRBV3-2,16,TRBD2,TGTGCCAGCAGCCCTAGACTAGCGGGGGGGCAACACGAGCAGTACTTC,CASSPRLAGGQHEQYF
TRBJ2-1,NA,TRBV5-6,17,NA,TGTGCCAGCAGCTCTAAACAGGGACTAAGCTCCTACAATGAGCAGTTCTTC,CASSSKQGLSSYNEQFF
TRBJ2-6,NA,TRBV5-1,16,NA,TGCGCCAGCGACCCAGGACTAAGCTCTGGGGCCAACGTCCTGACTTTC,CASDPGLSSGANVLTF
TRBJ1-1,NA,TRBV16,14,NA,TGTGCCAGCAGCCAATCCGTCTTGAACACTGAAGCTTTCTTT,CASSQSVLNTEAFF
TRBJ1-6,once,TRBV19,13,NA,TGTGCCAGTACCCTGGGGGGGGAATCACCCCTCCACTTT,CASTLGGESPLHF
TRBJ1-6,few,TRBV28,13,NA,TGTGCCAGCAGCCCGGACGGACTTCAGGCCCTCCACTTT,CASSPDGLQALHF
TRBJ1-2,once,TRBV12-5,14,NA,TGTGCTAGTGGTCCGAGTGTGTCGCTCTATGGCTACACCTTC,CASGPSVSLYGYTF
TRBJ1-5,NA,TRBV5-1,17,TRBD1,TGCGCCAGCAGCCCCGGGACAGGGGGCTATAGCAATCAGCCCCAGCATTTT,CASSPGTGGYSNQPQHF
TRBJ2-2,NA,TRBV5-4,16,TRBD2,TGTGCCAGCAGCTTGGGTAGCGGGGTGGGCACCGGGGAGCTGTTTTTT,CASSLGSGVGTGELFF
TRBJ2-1,NA,TRBV4-3,13,NA,TGCGCCAGCAGCCAAACACAGTCGGATGAGCAGTTCTTC,CASSQTQSDEQFF
TRBJ2-7,NA,TRBV19,13,TRBD2,TGTGCCAGCCGGACTAGCGGAGCCTACGAGCAGTACTTC,CASRTSGAYEQYF
TRBJ2-2,few,TRBV6-1,15,TRBD2,TGTGCCAGCAGTGAACTAGCGGGGAACACCGGGGAGCTGTTTTTT,CASSELAGNTGELFF
TRBJ1-1,NA,TRBV19,13,TRBD1,TGTGCCAGTAGCGACAGGGGGAACACTGAAGCTTTCTTT,CASSDRGNTEAFF
TRBJ1-1,NA,TRBV2,13,NA,TGTGCCAGCACACGGGTAGAGAACACTGAAGCTTTCTTT,CASTRVENTEAFF
TRBJ2-7,few,TRBV6-5,14,NA,TGTGCCAGCAGTCCACAGGCTTTGAACTACGAGCAGTACTTC,CASSPQALNYEQYF